This T cell receptor (beta chain) was identified during a study of control samples from healthy donors and cancer patients. Assay: immunoSEQ multiplex PCR; the TCRdb copy retains only in-frame clones and omits some. The sample records roughly 90,000 clones, approximately 95% being singletons. The receptor was derived from a woman aged 25-40 years in good health. Material for sequencing was blood.

The CDR3 bases are TGTGCCAGCAGCTCCTCGACCGTGGAAGCTTTCTTT. The encoded protein is CASSSSTVEAFF. V and J are TRBV7-9 and TRBJ1-1; D unresolved. Germline-derived CDR1 and CDR2 are SEHNR and FQNEAQ (reference sequence). There are 12 residues in the CDR3. V lost 4 bases, J lost 8 bases, and 11 bases lay in between.